These T cell receptor beta chains were read from a single sample in a study of graft-versus-host responses after intestinal transplantation. Only in-frame clones appear in the TCRdb table, and some are missing; sequencing was by immunoSEQ multiplex PCR. The data show around 100,000 clones, with more than 90% seen just once and 0.2% to 0.25% held by the top ten. Antigens for these TCRs are unknown. The sample here was unstimulated CD4+ T cells sorted from spleen or lymph node cells, taken before transplant. These receptors originate from a human donor who was the organ donor for an intestinal transplant. Each CDR3 is given with its conserved first and last residue. D genes are given only for firm matches. Where a row states a size, it is once, few, many or the class of an expanded clone; other rows omit it.

>TRBV19|.|TRBJ2-1|.
CASSMNMGVKYNEQFF
TGTGCCAGTAGTATGAATATGGGAGTTAAGTACAATGAGCAGTTCTTC
>TRBV6-6|few|TRBJ2-7|.
CASSNSGDSYSEQYF
TGTGCCAGCAGTAACTCGGGGGACTCCTATTCCGAGCAGTACTTC
>TRBV5-4|.|TRBJ2-1|TRBD2
CASSVRRGGTSGSSYNEQFF
TGTGCCAGCAGCGTTAGGAGGGGAGGGACTAGCGGGAGTTCCTACAATGAGCAGTTCTTC
>TRBV6-6|.|TRBJ2-7|.
CASSRLHEQYF
TGTGCCAGCAGTCGGTTGCACGAGCAGTACTTC
>TRBV4-1|.|TRBJ1-2|TRBD1
CASSQEAGTASYGYTF
TGCGCCAGCAGCCAAGAAGCCGGGACAGCCTCCTATGGCTACACCTTC
>TRBV2|.|TRBJ1-2|.
CASSVTGLGYTF
TGTGCCAGCAGTGTAACAGGGCTCGGCTACACCTTC
>TRBV29-1|.|TRBJ1-1|.
CSCQILKAKDTEAFF
TGCAGTTGTCAAATCCTAAAGGCCAAGGACACTGAAGCTTTCTTT
>TRBV6-5|once|TRBJ1-2|.
CASSYDPGLYGYTF
TGTGCCAGCAGTTACGATCCGGGCCTCTATGGCTACACCTTC
>TRBV5-1|.|TRBJ2-3|.
CASSLPSTDTQYF
TGCGCCAGCAGCTTGCCCAGCACAGATACGCAGTATTTT
>TRBV28|.|TRBJ1-2|TRBD1
CASTRDRVSYGYTF
TGTGCCAGTACCCGCGACAGGGTTAGTTATGGCTACACCTTC
>TRBV23-1|.|TRBJ1-4|.
CASSQSGSRNEKLFF
TGCGCCAGCAGTCAATCGGGCAGTCGGAATGAAAAACTGTTTTTT
>TRBV19|.|TRBJ1-2|.
CASSIGGGGGYTF
TGTGCCAGTAGTATCGGAGGGGGAGGCGGCTACACCTTC
>TRBV2|.|TRBJ2-3|TRBD1
CASSRDRGGPDTQYF
TGTGCCAGCAGTCGGGACAGGGGGGGCCCAGATACGCAGTATTTT
>TRBV11-2|.|TRBJ2-1|.
CASSLGPSYNEQFF
TGTGCCAGCAGCTTAGGCCCGTCCTACAATGAGCAGTTCTTC
>TRBV28|.|TRBJ2-7|TRBD2
CASSPGLALPYEQYF
TGTGCCAGCAGTCCCGGACTAGCGTTACCCTACGAGCAGTACTTC
>TRBV28|.|TRBJ2-3|TRBD2
CARHFGTSGPTDTQYF
TGTGCCAGACACTTTGGGACTAGCGGACCCACAGATACGCAGTATTTT
>TRBV5-4|.|TRBJ2-1|TRBD2
CASSSSAGNSYNEQFF
TGTGCCAGCAGCTCATCAGCGGGGAACTCCTACAATGAGCAGTTCTTC
>TRBV27|.|TRBJ2-1|.
CASSSSTSMLFDEQFF
TGTGCCAGCAGTTCCTCCACTAGCATGTTGTTCGATGAGCAGTTCTTC
>TRBV11-2|.|TRBJ2-7|.
CASSLALRASPYEQYF
TGTGCCAGCAGCTTAGCCTTGCGGGCTAGTCCCTACGAGCAGTACTTC
>TRBV7-2|.|TRBJ2-3|TRBD2
CASSFPGGDTQYF
TGTGCCAGCAGCTTCCCGGGAGGTGATACGCAGTATTTT
>TRBV10-3|.|TRBJ2-7|TRBD2
CAINLRGGLSSEQYF
TGTGCCATTAACCTCCGGGGGGGGCTCAGCTCCGAGCAGTACTTC
>TRBV19|.|TRBJ1-3|.
CASSISGGNTIYF
TGTGCCAGTAGTATCTCCGGTGGAAACACCATATATTTT
>TRBV10-3|.|TRBJ2-7|TRBD2
CAISDGLGPAEQYF
TGTGCCATCTCGGATGGACTAGGACCGGCCGAGCAGTACTTC
>TRBV28|.|TRBJ1-2|.
CASTLGRTVGGYTF
TGTGCCAGCACCCTCGGCCGAACAGTTGGAGGCTACACCTTC
>TRBV11-1|.|TRBJ2-1|TRBD1
CASSLALDRDHNEQFF
TGTGCCAGCAGCTTAGCGCTGGACAGGGATCACAATGAGCAGTTCTTC
>TRBV5-1|.|TRBJ2-5|.
CASSLYGSVEETQYF
TGCGCCAGCAGCTTGTACGGGAGCGTCGAAGAGACCCAGTACTTC
>TRBV20-1|.|TRBJ2-5|.
CSARLAETQYF
TGCAGTGCTAGACTAGCTGAGACCCAGTACTTC
>TRBV5-1|.|TRBJ2-5|.
CASSLGGQETQYF
TGCGCCAGCAGCTTGGGGGGTCAAGAGACCCAGTACTTC
>TRBV28|once|TRBJ2-1|.
CASSPDFSPNEQFF
TGTGCCAGCAGCCCCGACTTCTCACCCAATGAGCAGTTCTTC
>TRBV5-4|.|TRBJ2-3|.
CASSFTGSGTDTQYF
TGTGCCAGCAGCTTTACAGGATCTGGCACAGATACGCAGTATTTT
>TRBV29-1|.|TRBJ1-2|.
CSVGGDKGWASNYGYTF
TGCAGCGTTGGTGGGGATAAAGGGTGGGCGTCTAACTATGGCTACACCTTC
>TRBV6-5|.|TRBJ2-1|.
CASTTGTYNEQFF
TGTGCCAGCACCACAGGGACTTACAATGAGCAGTTCTTC
>TRBV6-1|.|TRBJ2-4|TRBD1
CASRIGGQGANIQYF
TGTGCCAGCAGAATTGGGGGACAGGGGGCAAACATTCAGTACTTC
>TRBV7-2|.|TRBJ2-3|.
CASSLKGSGKTDTQYF
TGTGCCAGCAGCTTAAAAGGAAGTGGTAAAACAGATACGCAGTATTTT
>TRBV12-2|.|TRBJ1-3|.
CASRLGQISSSGNTIYF
TGTGCAAGTCGCTTAGGACAAATTTCAAGCTCTGGAAACACCATATATTTT
>TRBV11-3|once|TRBJ2-7|.
CASSLAAEQYF
TGTGCCAGCAGCTTAGCCGCCGAGCAGTACTTC
>TRBV5-4|.|TRBJ2-1|TRBD2
CAYSGPYNEQFF
TGTGCCTATAGCGGGCCCTACAATGAGCAGTTCTTC
>TRBV19|.|TRBJ2-1|TRBD2
CASSILSGGWVDNEQFF
TGTGCCAGTAGTATTCTATCGGGAGGGTGGGTTGACAATGAGCAGTTCTTC
>TRBV7-2|.|TRBJ1-5|TRBD1
CASSRDRGQPQHF
TGTGCCAGCAGTCGGGACAGGGGGCAGCCCCAGCATTTT
>TRBV6-6|.|TRBJ1-2|.
CASSSTGVPTYGYTF
TGTGCCAGCAGTTCTACGGGGGTTCCCACCTATGGCTACACCTTC
>TRBV5-1|.|TRBJ1-1|.
CASSLLGGVDTEAFF
TGCGCCAGCAGCTTGTTAGGGGGAGTGGACACTGAAGCTTTCTTT
>TRBV5-5|.|TRBJ1-2|.
CASSLGPDYGYTF
TGTGCCAGCAGCTTGGGTCCCGACTATGGCTACACCTTC
>TRBV11-3|.|TRBJ1-1|.
CASSQHPNTEAFF
TGTGCCAGCAGTCAGCACCCGAACACTGAAGCTTTCTTT
>TRBV19|.|TRBJ2-7|TRBD2
CASTRTGPLGLAGGPYEQYF
TGTGCCAGTACTCGGACAGGGCCATTAGGACTAGCGGGAGGCCCCTACGAGCAGTACTTC
>TRBV7-9|.|TRBJ1-1|.
CASSFQTDFTEAFF
TGTGCCAGCAGCTTCCAGACAGACTTCACTGAAGCTTTCTTT
>TRBV21-1|.|TRBJ2-5|.
CASSKASRTIKETQYF
TGTGCCAGCAGCAAAGCGTCCCGGACCATCAAAGAGACCCAGTACTTC
>TRBV6-6|.|TRBJ2-2|.
CASRPLQENTGELFF
TGTGCCAGCAGACCATTACAGGAGAACACCGGGGAGCTGTTTTTT
>TRBV5-4|.|TRBJ1-1|.
CASSLGQMLNTEAFF
TGTGCCAGCAGCCTAGGACAGATGTTGAACACTGAAGCTTTCTTT
>TRBV28|.|TRBJ2-2|.
CASSLTPASTGELFF
TGTGCCAGCAGTTTAACGCCAGCGAGCACCGGGGAGCTGTTTTTT
>TRBV30|.|TRBJ1-4|.
CACTKAFYNEKLFF
TGTGCCTGTACTAAAGCCTTTTATAATGAAAAACTGTTTTTT